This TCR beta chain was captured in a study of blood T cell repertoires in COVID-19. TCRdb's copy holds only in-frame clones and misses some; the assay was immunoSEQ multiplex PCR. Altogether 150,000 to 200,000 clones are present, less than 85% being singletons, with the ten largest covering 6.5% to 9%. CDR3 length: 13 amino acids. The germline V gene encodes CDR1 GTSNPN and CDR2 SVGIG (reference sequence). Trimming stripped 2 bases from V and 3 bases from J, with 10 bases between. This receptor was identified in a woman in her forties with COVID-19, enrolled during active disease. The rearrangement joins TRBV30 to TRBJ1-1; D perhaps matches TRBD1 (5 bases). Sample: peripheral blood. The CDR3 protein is CAWSSRADTEAFF. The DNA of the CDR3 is TGTGCCTGGAGTTCCAGGGCGGACACTGAAGCTTTCTTT.